The 21 T cell receptor beta chains given below trace back to one sample, sequenced in a study of blood T cells in healthy people across ages. Sample-barcoded 5' priming and a J-beta primer mix drove a second PCR of roughly 6 to 12 cycles. TCRdb reprocessed the 5' RACE reads via MiXCR and lists one record per CDR3 protein. The sample records some 1.1 million distinct CDR3 sequences, 30% to 40% being singletons. Material for sequencing was blood. These receptor sequences come from a man younger than 35 in good health.

The chain couples TRBV7-8 to TRBJ2-7, with D maybe TRBD2 (6 bases). CDR3 length: 15 amino acids. V lost 8 bases and J lost 2, with 19 bases in between. Germline V gene lookup returns CDR1 SGHVS and CDR2 FQNEAQ. Here the CDR3 DNA reads TGTGCCAGCGTTAAGGCGACTAGAACTGCCTACGAGCAGTACTTC. Its protein product is CASVKATRTAYEQYF.

The V call is TRBV20-1, the J call TRBJ2-1; 7 bases align to TRBD2. The germline gives CDR1 DFQATT, CDR2 SNEGSKA (reference sequence). The CDR3 length is 16 residues. V trimming: 6 bases; J trimming: 6 bases; junction bases outside the gene matches: 17. CDR3 nucleotide sequence: TGCAGTGCCCAAATAAGGGGTAGCGGGTTCTCCAATGAGCAGTTCTTC. It specifies CSAQIRGSGFSNEQFF.

About this clonotype: The junction departs from the called germline gene at one end, perhaps through a read error. The chain uses TRBV7-9 and TRBJ2-3, with 8 bases that match TRBD2. CDR1 SEHNR and CDR2 FQNEAQ come from the germline V gene (reference sequence). There are 18 residues in the CDR3. The CDR3 nucleotides are TGCGCCAGCAGATTACCGGCCTTCCGGGGGGGATACACAGATACGCAGTATTTT. The encoded protein is CASRLPAFRGGYTDTQYF.

The chain uses TRBV4-1 and TRBJ2-3, with D uncertain. The germline V and J ends were trimmed by 5 bases and 2 bases, with 17 bases remaining between them. From germline, CDR1 is MGHRA and CDR2 YSYEKL. The length of the CDR3 is 16 residues. The CDR3 is CASSYTFPTPTDTQYF. The CDR3 DNA sequence: TGCGCCAGCAGCTATACCTTCCCGACACCCACAGATACGCAGTATTTT.

In this sample, this clonotype turned up a few times. This sequence joins TRBV20-1 and TRBJ2-1; 10 bases align to TRBD2. CDR1 is DFQATT and CDR2 is SNEGSKA in the germline V gene (reference sequence). The CDR3 runs to 14 residues. V lost 5 bases and J lost 0; bases outside the gene matches: 1. The CDR3 sequence: CSAVAGGSYNEQFF. The CDR3 nucleotides read TGCAGTGCTGTAGCGGGGGGCTCCTACAATGAGCAGTTCTTC.

This chain links TRBV27 with TRBJ2-7, with 12 bases aligning to TRBD2. The germline CDR1 and CDR2 sequences are MNHEY and SMNVEV (reference sequence). This CDR3 is built from 16 residues. V gave up 6 bases and J gave up 7 bases; unmatched junction bases: 13. The CDR3 is CASSGTSGFRYNEQYF. CDR3 coding DNA: TGTGCCAGCAGCGGGACTAGCGGGTTTCGATACAATGAGCAGTACTTC.

The chain employs TRBV20-1 and TRBJ1-5, with 9 bases aligning to TRBD1. This CDR3 comprises 13 residues. The germline V gene encodes CDR1 DFQATT and CDR2 SNEGSKA (reference sequence). J lost 6 bases, V lost 5 bases, and 5 bases had no gene match. CDR3 sequence: CSARDRERQPQHF. CDR3 coding DNA: TGCAGTGCTCGGGACAGGGAGCGTCAGCCCCAGCATTTT.

The chain employs TRBV21-1 and TRBJ1-6; no DNA check was done on the table's D call, TRBD1. TRBV21-1 is designated a pseudogene. The CDR3 is 18 residues long. The CDR3 DNA reads TGTGCCAGCAGCAAAGAAGGGCTCGCCGGGTTGGGTAATTCACCCCTCCACTTT. Protein product: CASSKEGLAGLGNSPLHF.

This clonotype was observed at least ten times. The CDR3 region has the DNA TGTGCCAGCAGCGACAGCTGGGAAAAACTGTTTTTT. Protein product: CASSDSWEKLFF. This chain connects TRBV28 to TRBJ1-4; D may be TRBD1 (5 bases). The CDR3 spans 12 residues. V dropped 6 bases and J dropped 8 bases, with 10 bases sitting between them. Germline values: CDR1 MDHEN, CDR2 SYDVKM. Using reference TRBV28 and TRBJ1-4 for the parts outside the CDR3, the full variable domain is DVKVTQSSRYLVKRTGEKVFLECVQDMDHENMFWYRQDPGLGLRLIYFSYDVKMKEKGDIPEGYSVSREKKERFSLILESASTNQTSMYLCASSDSWEKLFFGSGTQLSVL.

This clonotype was observed a few times. V and J are TRBV5-1 and TRBJ1-1; D remains unclear. The germline V and J ends were trimmed by 2 bases and 1 base, with 12 bases remaining between them. The germline V gene encodes CDR1 SGHRS and CDR2 YFSETQ. The CDR3 sequence is 15 residues long. The chain's CDR3 is CASSLNFGSNTEAFF. Here the CDR3 DNA reads TGCGCCAGCAGCTTAAATTTCGGGTCGAACACTGAAGCTTTCTTT.

V usage is TRBV12-3 or TRBV12-4 and J usage is TRBJ1-2, with 9 nucleotides matching TRBD1. Unmatched junction bases numbered 7, after V lost 4 bases and J lost 1 base. The CDR3 covers 16 residues. In DNA, the CDR3 is TGTGCCAGCAGTTCCTGGGACAGGGAAATTAACTATGGCTACACCTTC. As protein: CASSSWDREINYGYTF.

The chain is built from TRBV5-1 and TRBJ2-1; D may be TRBD2 (5 bases). The J call may be wrong; the DNA end is better matched by TRBJ2-7. This CDR3 spans 14 amino acids. Germline V CDR1 and CDR2: SGHRS, YFSETQ. CDR3 protein: CASSPAGLHNEQYF. In nucleotides, the CDR3 is TGCGCCAGCAGCCCGGCCGGACTTCACAATGAGCAGTACTTC.

The rearrangement joins TRBV2 to TRBJ2-7; TRBD2 agrees at 7 bases. V gave up 1 base and J gave up 0 bases; unmatched junction bases: 0. This CDR3 is built from 14 residues. Germline lookup yields CDR1 SNHLY and CDR2 FYNNEI. In DNA, the CDR3 is TGTGCCAGCAGTGAAGAGCGGGACTCCTACGAGCAGTACTTC. Amino acids: CASSEERDSYEQYF.

The J gene is TRBJ2-7, the V gene TRBV4-2; 9 bases line up with TRBD2. Germline loops: CDR1 LGHNA, CDR2 YNFKEQ. Trimming took 4 bases from V and 3 from J; bases not matched to a gene: 7. The CDR3 has 15 amino acids. CDR3 protein: CASSPSAAGGYEQYF. DNA for the CDR3: TGTGCCAGCAGCCCGTCGGCAGCGGGGGGCTACGAGCAGTACTTC.

The rearrangement uses TRBV7-2 and TRBJ1-6; weak D call: TRBD1 (5 bases). Germline CDR1 reads SGHTA; CDR2 reads FQGNSA. The ends were cut back, 1 base at V and 7 bases at J, with 14 bases in the middle. The CDR3 extends over 16 amino acids. CDR3 nucleotides: TGTGCCAGCAGCTTAGTGGGGGGGACCATCAATTCACCCCTCCACTTT. It specifies CASSLVGGTINSPLHF.

Concerning this clonotype itself: A read error may produce the germline difference seen at one junction end. V is TRBV7-2 and J is TRBJ2-3; the match to TRBD2 covers 10 bases. CDR3 size: 17 residues. Germline V CDR1 and CDR2: SGHTA, FQGNSA. CDR3 sequence (DNA): TGTGCCAGCAGCTTAGAGGCTAGCGGGGGACCCACAAATACGCAGTATTTT. As protein: CASSLEASGGPTNTQYF.

The J gene is TRBJ1-2, the V gene TRBV10-3; 9 bases fit TRBD1. J lost 2 bases, V lost 9 bases, and 10 bases had no gene match. Per germline, CDR1 ENHRY and CDR2 SYGVKD. The CDR3 totals 15 residues. This chain's CDR3 is CAIYTPTGGNYGYTF. The CDR3 region has the DNA TGTGCCATTTATACTCCGACAGGGGGAAACTATGGCTACACCTTC.

The chain is built from TRBV20-1 and TRBJ2-3, with 12 bases identical to TRBD2. The trim removed 8 bases at V and 3 bases at J, leaving 12 bases unmatched. This CDR3 region has 16 residues. Germline CDR1 DFQATT, CDR2 SNEGSKA (reference sequence). In DNA form, the CDR3 reads TGCAGTTCAAGGCGTCTAGCGGGGGGGCGTACAGATACGCAGTATTTT. Translated, it gives CSSRRLAGGRTDTQYF.

A word on this clonotype: Being one base from a much bigger clone, this may be a read error. This chain connects TRBV7-9 to TRBJ2-7, with 10 bases lining up with TRBD1. The CDR3 totals 14 residues. Germline lookup yields CDR1 SEHNR and CDR2 FQNEAQ (reference sequence). CDR3 coding DNA: TGTGTCAGCAGCCTCGGGACAGGGGACTACGAGCAGTACTTC. Translation: CVSSLGTGDYEQYF.

Only a few counts were recorded for this clonotype. The V call is TRBV20-1, the J call TRBJ1-4; 8 bases map to TRBD1. The germline CDR1 and CDR2 sequences are DFQATT and SNEGSKA (reference sequence). This CDR3 spans 13 amino acids. V lost 6 bases and J lost 7; bases outside the gene matches: 7. CDR3 DNA: TGCAGTGCAAAGGACAGGGACGGTGAAAAACTGTTTTTT. It specifies CSAKDRDGEKLFF.

The V call is TRBV10-3, the J call TRBJ2-3; no clear D gene. This CDR3 comprises 13 residues. V was shortened by 0 bases and J by 2 bases, with 3 bases between the two germline ends. CDR1 ENHRY and CDR2 SYGVKD come from the germline V gene. The CDR3 is CAISESLTDTQYF. The CDR3 bases are TGTGCCATCAGTGAGTCTCTCACAGATACGCAGTATTTT.